One sample yielded the 4 T cell receptor beta chains listed below, sequenced in a study of T cell repertoires in cytomegalovirus infection. Each CDR3 protein is one row after TCRdb ran MiXCR on the reads. The sample shows around 340,000 distinct CDR3 sequences, 29% of them seen only once. No antigen is known for these receptors. The material was cultured PBMCs, obtained from culture after CMV antigen stimulation. These receptors all stem from a human donor in good health (CMV status not recorded). Some clones in this sample may be carry-over from other donors' samples.

This chain connects TRBV7-2 to TRBJ2-1; D might be TRBD2 (6 bases). Germline V gives CDR1 SGHTA, CDR2 FQGNSA. CDR3 length: 14 amino acids. V lost 4 bases and J lost 7, with 14 bases in between. CDR3 in amino acids: CASSSGLLLNEQFF. In DNA, the CDR3 is TGTGCCAGCAGCTCGGGACTTCTACTTAATGAGCAGTTCTTC.

The CDR3 DNA reads TGTGCCAGCAGTTTCTCTACCTACGAGCAGTACTTC. This sequence encodes CASSFSTYEQYF. The chain combines TRBV28 with TRBJ2-7; no definite D call. Germline V CDR1 and CDR2: MDHEN, SYDVKM. V lost 3 bases and J 2 bases, leaving 5 bases between the germline ends. The CDR3 is 12 amino acids. The entire variable domain, with the rest obtained from reference TRBV28 and TRBJ2-7, is as follows: DVKVTQSSRYLVKRTGEKVFLECVQDMDHENMFWYRQDPGLGLRLIYFSYDVKMKEKGDIPEGYSVSREKKERFSLILESASTNQTSMYLCASSFSTYEQYFGPGTRLTVT.

This clonotype was detected only a few times. The chain combines TRBV11-2 with TRBJ2-7; 8 bases are shared with TRBD2. Germline V CDR1 and CDR2: SGHAT, FQNNGV. Unmatched junction bases numbered 7, after V lost 4 bases and J lost 8 bases. CDR3 size: 13 residues. The CDR3 protein is CASSSGGEGKQYF. The CDR3 bases are TGTGCCAGCAGCTCGGGGGGGGAGGGTAAGCAGTACTTC.

This clonotype has more than one count but fewer than ten. The V call is TRBV6-6, the J call TRBJ2-7, with 7 bases fitting TRBD2. The CDR3 spans 17 residues. Germline V gives CDR1 MNHNY, CDR2 SVGAGI (reference sequence). After removal of 2 bases from V and 0 bases from J, the junction contained 10 bases not matched to a gene. CDR3 coding DNA: TGTGCCAGCAGTTACGCTCTAGCGGAGGGCCTCTCCTACGAGCAGTACTTC. Protein sequence: CASSYALAEGLSYEQYF.